This T cell receptor (beta chain) comes out of a study of blood T cell repertoires in COVID-19. Trimming stripped 8 bases from V and 3 bases from J, with 17 bases between. The length of the CDR3 is 13 residues. The germline V gene has CDR1 SQVTM and CDR2 ANQGSEA. Per the original data handling: Amplifying reference gene primers gave estimates of nucleated cell counts. Only in-frame clones appear in the TCRdb table, and some are missing; sequencing was by immunoSEQ multiplex PCR. The V and J calls and clone size are taken from that table; D and trimming were inferred from the DNA. Of 130,000 to 150,000 clones listed, 84% are singletons.

The clonotype was recovered from a woman aged 45-65 years in a cohort sampled during active or convalescent COVID-19. V and J are TRBV29-1 and TRBJ2-7, with D possibly being TRBD1 (5 bases). Sequenced sample: peripheral blood. The CDR3 DNA sequence: TGCAGCCCGAGACAGCGACCTTGCTACGAGCAGTACTTC. Protein: CSPRQRPCYEQYF.